These 27 T cell receptor beta chains were all obtained from the same sample, sequenced in a study of blood T cell repertoires in COVID-19. Generated by immunoSEQ multiplex PCR, the TCRdb table keeps only in-frame clones and is missing some. The table has 140,000 or so clones, around 83% seen once. The sequenced material came from peripheral blood. The receptors stem from a woman of 80 years or more with acute or convalescent COVID-19.

J is TRBJ2-1 and V is TRBV5-1, with 8 bases matching TRBD1. Trimming at V came to 2 bases and at J to 1 base, leaving 2 bases not matched to a gene. CDR3 size: 15 residues. Germline CDR1 is SGHRS and CDR2 is YFSETQ. CDR3 loop: CASSFTGGSYNEQFF. The CDR3 region has the DNA TGCGCCAGCAGCTTCACAGGGGGGTCCTACAATGAGCAGTTCTTC.

CDR3 nucleotides: TGTGCCACCAGCAGAGAAGGGACTAGCAGGCCCGTGGGGCAGTTCTTC. This codes for CATSREGTSRPVGQFF. The J gene is TRBJ2-1, the V gene TRBV15, with 9 bases fitting TRBD2. The CDR3 spans 16 residues. The junction had 12 bases not matched to a gene; V was cut back by 0 bases and J by 12 bases. CDR1 LNHNV and CDR2 YYDKDF come from the germline V gene (reference sequence).

This chain connects TRBV10-1 to TRBJ1-1, with D possibly being TRBD1 (6 bases). Trimming took 6 bases from V and 2 from J, leaving 10 bases between them. Germline CDR1 is WNHNN and CDR2 is SYGVQD (reference sequence). The CDR3 consists of 13 residues. As DNA, the CDR3 is TGCGCCAGCAGGGACAGATTCAACACTGAAGCTTTCTTT. Encoded protein: CASRDRFNTEAFF.

This chain connects TRBV14 to TRBJ2-3; no reliable D call. The V end lost 3 bases, the J end lost 2 bases, and 6 bases lay between the germline ends. Germline V gene lookup returns CDR1 SGHDN and CDR2 FVKESK. This CDR3 has 13 amino acids. The CDR3 region is CASSQVYTDTQYF. The CDR3 DNA reads as TGTGCCAGCAGCCAGGTCTACACAGATACGCAGTATTTT.

This chain uses TRBV6-5 with TRBJ1-1, with 9 bases that match TRBD1. Germline trimming cut 8 bases from V and 3 bases from J; bases unmatched to any gene: 4. Germline V gives CDR1 MNHEY, CDR2 SVGAGI. CDR3 length: 13 residues. The chain's CDR3 is CASSRTGDTEAFF. The CDR3 DNA reads TGTGCCAGCTCAAGGACAGGGGACACTGAAGCTTTCTTT.

J is TRBJ2-3 and V is TRBV24-1, with TRBD2 as a possible D gene (6 bases). CDR1 and CDR2 from the germline V gene are KGHDR and SFDVKD. Trimming removed 4 bases from V and 2 bases from J, with 15 bases in between. The CDR3 runs 16 residues. The DNA of the CDR3 is TGTGCCACCAGTGACCCGGGACTTCCAATCACAGATACGCAGTATTTT. It yields the protein CATSDPGLPITDTQYF.

The CDR3 coding sequence is TGTGCCAGCAGCTTTTTGATGGCTCCGAGCACAGATACGCAGTATTTT. Protein product: CASSFLMAPSTDTQYF. The gene calls are TRBV5-6 and TRBJ2-3; D not resolved. CDR1 and CDR2 (germline): SGHDT, YYEEEE. The ends were cut back, 2 bases at V and 0 bases at J, with 13 bases in the middle. This CDR3 has 16 amino acids.

The chain has TRBV30 and TRBJ1-6; unclear D gene. Germline V CDR1 and CDR2: GTSNPN, SVGIG (reference sequence). The CDR3 contains 12 residues. V was pared by 4 bases and J by 7 bases, with 8 bases between. The CDR3 reads CAWKQLNSPLHF. The CDR3 coding sequence is TGTGCCTGGAAACAGCTAAATTCACCCCTCCACTTT. Complete variable domain (other parts from reference TRBV30 and TRBJ1-6): SQTIHQWPATLVQPVGSPLSLECTVEGTSNPNLYWYRQAAGRGLQLLFYSVGIGQISSEVPQNLSASRPQDRQFILSSKKLLLSDSGFYLCAWKQLNSPLHFGNGTRLTVT.

The chain recombines TRBV6-6 with TRBJ2-1; D call uncertain. V lost 1 base and J lost 3, with 7 bases in between. The CDR3 covers 14 residues. The germline V gene has CDR1 MNHNY and CDR2 SVGAGI (reference sequence). The DNA for the CDR3 is TGTGCCAGCAGTTACTTATCCTACTACAATGAGCAGTTCTTC. It is translated as CASSYLSYYNEQFF.

The V gene is TRBV2, the J gene TRBJ1-5; no clear D gene. V gave up 4 bases and J gave up 9 bases, with 13 bases separating them. Germline values: CDR1 SNHLY, CDR2 FYNNEI. The length of the CDR3 is 13 residues. CDR3 amino acids: CASSVGGARPQHF. The CDR3 region has the DNA TGTGCCAGCAGTGTCGGAGGTGCGCGGCCCCAGCATTTT.

V is TRBV4-1 and J is TRBJ1-4; a possible D gene is TRBD1 (5 bases). Germline V gene lookup returns CDR1 MGHRA and CDR2 YSYEKL. The CDR3 extends over 19 amino acids. V was trimmed by 1 base and J by 5 bases, leaving 23 bases between them. CDR3 sequence: CASSQGVLRRQQLNEKLFF. Here the CDR3 DNA reads TGCGCCAGCAGCCAAGGGGTCTTACGCCGACAGCAGCTAAATGAAAAACTGTTTTTT.

The chain joins TRBV12-3 or TRBV12-4 to TRBJ2-5; 11 positions match TRBD1. The junction had 6 bases not matched to a gene; V was cut back by 4 bases and J by 11 bases. The CDR3 is made up of 13 amino acids. CDR3 bases: TGTGCCAGCAGTTGGACAGGGGGCGCTGAGCAGTACTTC. It yields the protein CASSWTGGAEQYF.

This sequence joins TRBV28 and TRBJ1-2; possibly TRBD1 for D (6 bases). The V gene's germline CDR1 is MDHEN and CDR2 SYDVKM. The CDR3 totals 16 residues. Trimming removed 2 bases from V and 8 bases from J, with 21 bases in between. The CDR3, as DNA: TGTGCCAGCAGTTTAAAGGATGTCTTTCAGGGGCAAGGCTACACCTTC. Translated, it gives CASSLKDVFQGQGYTF.

CDR3 loop: CASSLEGRGAYGYTF. In DNA, the CDR3 is TGTGCCAGCAGCTTAGAAGGGCGTGGGGCCTATGGCTACACCTTC. V and J are TRBV11-2 and TRBJ1-2; D possibly corresponds to TRBD1 (5 bases). Trimming cost V 0 bases and J 4 bases, with 12 bases left between them. CDR3 length equals 15 residues. Germline CDR1 is SGHAT and CDR2 is FQNNGV. Variable domain in full (rest from reference TRBV11-2 and TRBJ1-2): EAGVAQSPRYKIIEKRQSVAFWCNPISGHATLYWYQQILGQGPKLLIQFQNNGVVDDSQLPKDRFSAERLKGVDSTLKIQPAKLEDSAVYLCASSLEGRGAYGYTFGSGTRLTVV.

This chain uses TRBV3-1 (or the pseudogene TRBV3-2) with TRBJ1-2; no clear D gene. Germline V CDR1 and CDR2: LGHDT, YNNKEL (reference sequence). The CDR3 consists of 17 residues. Between the trimmed V and J ends, which lost 1 base and 8 bases, there was a span of 23 bases. The CDR3, as DNA: TGTGCCAGCAGCCAAGTTACGGGGTCTTCCCTCACTCGGGGCTACACCTTC. Translating gives CASSQVTGSSLTRGYTF.

J is TRBJ2-7 and V is TRBV10-2; 14 bases are a match to TRBD2. Trimming cost V 6 bases and J 3 bases; bases outside gene matches: 4. Germline-derived CDR1 and CDR2 are WSHSY and SAAADI. This CDR3 is 15 amino acids long. As DNA, the CDR3 is TGCGCCAGCAGGGGGACTAGCGGGAGAATCTACGAGCAGTACTTC. Translating it yields CASRGTSGRIYEQYF.

This rearrangement joins TRBV2 to TRBJ2-7; 7 bases are a match to TRBD1. With V trimmed by 7 bases and J by 4 bases, 10 bases remained unmatched. The germline V gene has CDR1 SNHLY and CDR2 FYNNEI. CDR3 size: 14 residues. CDR3 amino acids: CASTKGGQPYEQYF. CDR3 bases: TGTGCCAGCACTAAAGGGGGACAGCCATACGAGCAGTACTTC.

The genes are TRBV28 and TRBJ2-7, with 9 positions matching TRBD1. The V gene end was trimmed by 10 bases and the J gene end by 1 base; junction bases not matched to a gene: 14. CDR1 and CDR2 from the germline V gene are MDHEN and SYDVKM. This CDR3 is built from 16 residues. DNA for the CDR3: TGTGCCACAGAACAGGGACAGGGCATAATATCCTACGAGCAGTACTTC. This encodes CATEQGQGIISYEQYF.

This chain joins TRBV7-2 and TRBJ1-6; 9 bases fit TRBD1. The CDR3 runs to 15 residues. The junction had 4 bases not matched to a gene; V was cut back by 0 bases and J by 10 bases. CDR1 is SGHTA and CDR2 is FQGNSA in the germline V gene. CDR3 protein: CASSLAGTGRSPLHF. CDR3 in DNA: TGTGCCAGCAGCTTAGCGGGGACAGGGAGATCACCCCTCCACTTT.

The V and J genes are TRBV30 and TRBJ1-1; D uncertain. Trimming took 8 bases from V and 1 from J, leaving 14 bases between them. The CDR3 contains 13 residues. Germline CDR1 reads GTSNPN; CDR2 reads SVGIG (reference sequence). The CDR3, as DNA: TGTGCCCGGACCTACAGTGGGAACACTGAAGCTTTCTTT. It codes for CARTYSGNTEAFF.

In nucleotides, the CDR3 is TGTGCCAGCAGTTACGGACTAGCGGGACGGGAGCAGTTCTTC. The encoded protein is CASSYGLAGREQFF. This rearrangement joins TRBV6-6 to TRBJ2-1, with 12 positions matching TRBD2. Losses at the gene ends were 2 bases for V and 10 bases for J; bases not matched to a gene: 3. CDR1 is MNHNY, CDR2 SVGAGI, per germline (reference sequence). This CDR3 contains 14 residues.

In this sample, this clone turned up once. This sequence joins TRBV15 and TRBJ2-2; D is uncertain. Germline loops: CDR1 LNHNV, CDR2 YYDKDF (reference sequence). The CDR3 covers 12 residues. Trimming removed 3 bases at V and 6 bases at J, with 5 bases between. The CDR3 sequence is CATSRAAGELFF. For the CDR3, the DNA is TGTGCCACCAGCAGGGCGGCCGGGGAGCTGTTTTTT.

This clone was seen only a few times. The chain recombines TRBV24-1 with TRBJ2-5, with D perhaps matching TRBD2 (6 bases). The CDR3 has 16 residues. CDR1 and CDR2 (germline): KGHDR, SFDVKD. V was trimmed by 3 bases and J by 2 bases, leaving 15 bases between them. DNA of the CDR3: TGTGCCACCAGTGATGGGGGACGGGGGAGGCAAGAGACCCAGTACTTC. This codes for CATSDGGRGRQETQYF.

V is TRBV5-1 and J is TRBJ2-1, with 7 positions matching TRBD1. The CDR3 loop spans 13 amino acids. The germline V gene has CDR1 SGHRS and CDR2 YFSETQ. Germline trimming cut 0 bases from V and 8 bases from J; bases unmatched to any gene: 2. The CDR3 DNA reads as TGCGCCAGCAGCTTGGACAGGGGAGATGAGCAGTTCTTC. Amino acid sequence: CASSLDRGDEQFF.

The chain has TRBV7-9 and TRBJ1-1, with 7 bases aligning to TRBD1. Germline V gives CDR1 SEHNR, CDR2 FQNEAQ (reference sequence). V shed 5 bases and J 5 bases; nucleotides not matched to a gene: 8. CDR3 length: 14 amino acids. CDR3 residues: CASSPILQGTEAFF. CDR3 coding DNA: TGTGCCAGCAGCCCGATACTACAGGGGACTGAAGCTTTCTTT.

The chain combines TRBV28 with TRBJ2-4, with D possibly TRBD2 on 6 matching bases. Germline values: CDR1 MDHEN, CDR2 SYDVKM. The CDR3 is made up of 16 amino acids. V was shortened by 4 bases and J by 4 bases, with 17 bases between the two germline ends. CDR3 sequence: CASSSPEAGRKNIQYF. The CDR3 DNA is TGTGCCAGCAGTTCCCCCGAAGCGGGCAGAAAAAACATTCAGTACTTC.

V usage is TRBV5-4 and J usage is TRBJ1-1; D uncertain. The CDR3 has 11 residues. V gave up 4 bases and J gave up 3 bases, with 4 bases separating them. The germline CDR1 and CDR2 sequences are SGHNT and YYREEE (reference sequence). The CDR3 spells CASSTYTEAFF. The CDR3, as DNA: TGTGCCAGCAGCACTTACACTGAAGCTTTCTTT.